This TCR beta chain was recovered during a study of cytomegalovirus exposure and HLA in healthy donors. The CDR3 totals 14 residues. V lost 0 bases and J lost 5, with 9 bases in between. Germline V CDR1 and CDR2: SGHDT, YYEEEE. This PCR relied on a set of 60 Vbeta primers and 13 Jbeta primers. The table came from immunoSEQ multiplex PCR; TCRdb's copy has only in-frame clones and leaves some out. This table holds some 180,000 clones, 76% found once. This chain links TRBV5-6 with TRBJ1-5; no reliable D call. Sequencing input: PBMCs. The sequence was collected from a man between 18 and 35 years old in good health and CMV-seronegative. CDR3 amino acids: CASSLDGRDQPQHF. The CDR3 DNA reads as TGTGCCAGCAGCTTGGATGGTCGGGATCAGCCCCAGCATTTT.